Shown below are 20 T cell receptor beta chains from a single sample sequenced in a study of T cells in Graves' hyperthyroidism and ophthalmopathy. RNA transcripts served as the template for amplifying TCR beta CDR3 regions. The HTBI set primed first-round TCR CDR3 RT-PCR. TCRdb reanalysed the multiplex PCR reads using MiXCR and keeps one entry per CDR3 protein. This sample has 620,000 or so distinct CDR3 sequences, with about 14% found just once. Sequenced sample: blood. Receptors originate from a woman between 50 and 59 years old with Graves' ophthalmopathy.

This clonotype was observed many times. The J gene is TRBJ1-1, the V gene TRBV2; D unclear. The CDR3 has 18 amino acids. CDR1 SNHLY and CDR2 FYNNEI come from the germline V gene. V gave up 2 bases and J gave up 4 bases, with 23 bases separating them. The CDR3: CASSERWPAISRGTEAFF. Here the CDR3 DNA reads TGTGCCAGCAGTGAAAGGTGGCCAGCCATATCGCGGGGCACTGAAGCTTTCTTT.

This clonotype came up many times. CDR3 DNA sequence: TGTGCCAGCAGAATAGGGGAATCCGGGGAGCTGTTTTTT. This translates into CASRIGESGELFF. The chain is built from TRBV11-1 and TRBJ2-2; perhaps TRBD1 as D (5 bases). Trimming stripped 6 bases from V and 6 bases from J, with 11 bases between. The CDR3 is 13 amino acids. Germline lookup yields CDR1 SGHAT and CDR2 FQDESV (reference sequence).

Many counts were recorded for this clonotype. The V and J genes are TRBV5-1 and TRBJ2-2; no clear D. Germline CDR1 reads SGHRS; CDR2 reads YFSETQ. V dropped 4 bases and J dropped 0 bases, with 10 bases sitting between them. The CDR3 runs to 15 residues. CDR3 sequence: CASSHISSNTGELFF. DNA of the CDR3: TGCGCCAGCAGCCACATTTCGTCGAACACCGGGGAGCTGTTTTTT.

This clonotype showed up just a few times. The chain has TRBV7-6 and TRBJ2-7; D is possibly TRBD1 (6 bases). The CDR3 has 15 amino acids. Germline CDR1 and CDR2: SGHVS and FNYEAQ. V shed 7 bases and J shed 5 bases, with 21 bases lying between them. The DNA of the CDR3 is TGTGCCAGCACAAACACCGTCGGGACAATCGACGAGCAGTACTTC. Its translation is CASTNTVGTIDEQYF. The full variable domain, its missing parts supplied by reference TRBV7-6 and TRBJ2-7, is GAGVSQSPRYKVTKRGQDVALRCDPISGHVSLYWYRQALGQGPEFLTYFNYEAQQDKSGLPNDRFSAERPEGSISTLTIQRTEQRDSAMYRCASTNTVGTIDEQYFGPGTRLTVT.

Many counts were recorded for this clonotype. This chain connects TRBV20-1 to TRBJ1-1; D is possibly TRBD1 (5 bases). The V gene's germline CDR1 is DFQATT and CDR2 SNEGSKA (reference sequence). This CDR3 contains 15 residues. V lost 3 bases, J lost 5 bases, and 19 bases lay in between. CDR3 in amino acids: CSARTSGLEVTEAFF. CDR3 DNA: TGCAGTGCTAGGACTTCGGGGCTTGAAGTAACTGAAGCTTTCTTT.

In this sample, this clonotype turned up many times. This chain uses TRBV12-3 or TRBV12-4 with TRBJ2-1, with D unclear. V dropped 0 bases and J dropped 0 bases, with 9 bases sitting between them. This CDR3 is 16 amino acids long. Here the CDR3 DNA reads TGTGCCAGCAGTTTAGCGAGCCATCGCTCCTACAATGAGCAGTTCTTC. Amino acids: CASSLASHRSYNEQFF.

In this sample, this clonotype turned up many times. J is TRBJ1-5 and V is TRBV5-6, with TRBD1 as a possible D gene (5 bases). The ends were cut back, 2 bases at V and 2 bases at J, with 11 bases in the middle. The CDR3 sequence is 15 residues long. The germline gives CDR1 SGHDT, CDR2 YYEEEE. The CDR3 nucleotides read TGTGCCAGCAGCTTCGGGACTGGGGGCAATCAGCCCCAGCATTTT. Its protein product is CASSFGTGGNQPQHF.

The V call is TRBV6-9, the J call TRBJ1-2, with 7 bases lining up with TRBD1. The length of the CDR3 is 14 residues. V lost 3 bases and J lost 8; bases outside the gene matches: 9. Germline CDR1 MNHGY, CDR2 SVAAGI. The chain's CDR3 is CASSYQEGARGYTF. CDR3 nucleotide sequence: TGTGCCAGCAGTTACCAGGAGGGGGCGAGGGGCTACACCTTC.

There are many counts of this clonotype. This chain uses TRBV11-2 with TRBJ2-1, with 9 positions matching TRBD1. Germline assignment: CDR1 SGHAT and CDR2 FQNNGV. The CDR3 totals 18 residues. The J segment lost 7 bases and the V segment lost 6 bases, leaving 19 bases of the junction unmatched. The CDR3 region is CASRRPGQGILKRNEQFF. The CDR3 bases are TGTGCCAGCAGGAGACCGGGACAGGGAATTTTGAAGAGAAATGAGCAGTTCTTC.

This clonotype showed up many times. CDR3 DNA: TGTGCCAGCAGTGGGGGCCGTGCAGAGACCCAGTACTTC. It specifies CASSGGRAETQYF. The rearrangement links TRBV12-3 or TRBV12-4 to TRBJ2-5; D may be TRBD1 (6 bases). The V gene lost 5 bases and the J gene lost 4 bases, with 11 bases spanning the gap. The CDR3 consists of 13 residues.

The table lists this clonotype with a few counts. DNA of the CDR3: TGCGCCAGCAGCCAGGTGGAGGGGTCCCCGAACACCGGGGAGCTGTTTTTT. It codes for CASSQVEGSPNTGELFF. This sequence joins TRBV4-1 and TRBJ2-2, with D tentatively TRBD2 (6 bases). This CDR3 region has 17 residues. Germline values: CDR1 MGHRA, CDR2 YSYEKL. Trimming cost V 3 bases and J 0 bases, with 14 bases left between them.

Points on this clonotype: Mismatch with germline at one junction end may stem from a read error. V usage is TRBV20-1 and J usage is TRBJ1-3; D unclear. This CDR3 contains 15 residues. Germline-derived CDR1 and CDR2 are DFQATT and SNEGSKA (reference sequence). In DNA form, the CDR3 reads TGCAGTGCTAGAGGAGCCGCGCCTAAAGGAAGCACCATATATTTT. Protein sequence: CSARGAAPKGSTIYF.

The J gene is TRBJ2-1, the V gene TRBV7-9; TRBD2 matches 15 bases. The CDR3 is made up of 19 amino acids. Per germline, CDR1 SEHNR and CDR2 FQNEAQ (reference sequence). Trimming took 5 bases from V and 8 from J; bases not matched to a gene: 16. CDR3 in amino acids: CASSDRTSGRAGGRYEQFF. For the CDR3, the DNA is TGTGCCAGCAGCGACCGGACTAGCGGGAGGGCCGGAGGTCGGTATGAGCAGTTCTTC.

The CDR3 DNA reads as TGTGCCAGCAGTGACGAAGCGGGAGGGCCGGACAATGAGCAGTTCTTC. This codes for CASSDEAGGPDNEQFF. The chain couples TRBV6-4 to TRBJ2-1; 10 bases align to TRBD2. V was pared by 2 bases and J by 5 bases, with 6 bases of the junction left unmatched. Germline V CDR1 and CDR2: MRHNA, SNTAGT. The CDR3 is 16 residues long.

On this clonotype itself: This may come from a read error, since a much larger clone is one base off. The chain carries TRBV20-1 and TRBJ2-7; D is unclear. Germline CDR1 DFQATT, CDR2 SNEGSKA (reference sequence). CDR3 length: 13 residues. The CDR3 bases are TGCGGTGCTAGAGGCGGAACCTCCTACGAGCAGTACTTC. Protein: CGARGGTSYEQYF.

V gene TRBV5-1 combines with J gene TRBJ2-2; TRBD2 is a possible D gene (7 bases). This CDR3 contains 17 residues. Trimming pared 5 bases from V and 0 bases from J, leaving 17 bases between. Germline V lookup: CDR1 SGHRS, CDR2 YFSETQ. For the CDR3, the DNA is TGCGCCAGCAGGATCTTCGGGGGGCACTCGAACACCGGGGAGCTGTTTTTT. It codes for CASRIFGGHSNTGELFF.

This clonotype showed up many times. V and J are TRBV30 and TRBJ1-1; no clear D gene. This CDR3 region has 9 residues. Germline-derived CDR1 and CDR2 are GTSNPN and SVGIG (reference sequence). V lost 5 bases, J lost 8 bases, and 6 bases lay in between. This chain's CDR3 is CAWGDEAFF. CDR3 DNA sequence: TGTGCCTGGGGTGACGAAGCTTTCTTT.

This clonotype was seen repeatedly, ten times or more. The gene calls are TRBV9 and TRBJ2-1, with a weak D call TRBD1 (6 bases). The V and J ends lost 3 bases and 4 bases respectively, with 11 bases between them. CDR3 size: 14 residues. Germline V gives CDR1 SGDLS, CDR2 YYNGEE. The CDR3 loop is CASSASGQYNEQFF. DNA of the CDR3: TGTGCCAGCAGCGCCAGCGGACAGTACAATGAGCAGTTCTTC.

This clonotype was seen repeatedly, ten times or more. The chain has TRBV12-3 or TRBV12-4 and TRBJ1-2, with TRBD1 matching 9 bases. Trimming at V came to 6 bases and at J to 7 bases, leaving 6 bases not matched to a gene. The CDR3 loop spans 13 amino acids. The CDR3 reads CASRLQGARGYTF. CDR3 nucleotides: TGTGCCAGCAGACTACAGGGGGCGCGTGGCTACACCTTC.

The rearrangement joins TRBV7-2 to TRBJ1-5; possible D gene TRBD1, 6 bases. Trimming shortened V by 1 base and J by 4 bases, and 11 bases separated the two germline ends. In germline, CDR1 is SGHTA, CDR2 FQGNSA. This CDR3 comprises 15 residues. Written as DNA, the CDR3 is TGTGCCAGCAGCTTAGTTCAGGGGACTAATCAGCCCCAGCATTTT. This sequence encodes CASSLVQGTNQPQHF.